Each of the 10 T cell receptor beta chains below was sequenced from the same sample in a study of blood T cell repertoires in COVID-19. Assay used: immunoSEQ multiplex PCR; TCRdb lists only in-frame clones, some missing. This sample carries about 210,000 clones, around 88% of them seen once, and the ten largest clones take roughly 2.4%. Sequencing was performed on PBMCs or T cells enriched from blood (not recorded which). The receptors shown here come from a woman aged 40 to 49 with acute COVID-19.

This chain joins TRBV25-1 and TRBJ2-5; TRBD2 aligns across 8 bases. V was clipped by 3 bases and J by 5 bases; unmatched bases: 8. This CDR3 spans 15 amino acids. Germline loops: CDR1 MGHDK, CDR2 SYGVNS. Here the CDR3 DNA reads TGTGCCAGCAGTGAGGTGGCGGGAGGTTTGGAGACCCAGTACTTC. Amino acids: CASSEVAGGLETQYF.

The chain joins TRBV9 to TRBJ2-7, with 10 bases identical to TRBD2. The CDR3 loop spans 15 amino acids. Trimming cost V 2 bases and J 2 bases; bases outside gene matches: 4. CDR1 is SGDLS, CDR2 YYNGEE, per germline. CDR3 nucleotides: TGTGCCAGCAGCGTCGGGACTAGCGTAGCCTACGAGCAGTACTTC. It encodes CASSVGTSVAYEQYF.

V usage is TRBV19 and J usage is TRBJ2-7, with a possible D match to TRBD1 (6 bases). Trimming cost V 5 bases and J 3 bases, with 17 bases left between them. CDR3 length: 15 residues. Germline V CDR1 and CDR2: LNHDA, SQIVND (reference sequence). The CDR3: CASSPDRQFIYEQYF. As DNA, the CDR3 is TGTGCCAGTAGTCCCGACAGGCAATTTATCTACGAGCAGTACTTC. Together with reference TRBV19 and TRBJ2-7, the CDR3 gives the full variable domain: DGGITQSPKYLFRKEGQNVTLSCEQNLNHDAMYWYRQDPGQGLRLIYYSQIVNDFQKGDIAEGYSVSREKKESFPLTVTSAQKNPTAFYLCASSPDRQFIYEQYFGPGTRLTVT.

The chain combines TRBV15 with TRBJ1-5; 7 bases match TRBD1. Germline values: CDR1 LNHNV, CDR2 YYDKDF (reference sequence). This CDR3 is built from 15 residues. J was trimmed by 0 bases and V by 5 bases; bases with no gene match: 4. The chain's CDR3 is CATSWGQISNQPQHF. The CDR3 nucleotides read TGTGCCACCAGCTGGGGACAGATTAGCAATCAGCCCCAGCATTTT. The whole variable domain, filled in from reference TRBV15 and TRBJ1-5, reads DAMVIQNPRYQVTQFGKPVTLSCSQTLNHNVMYWYQQKSSQAPKLLFHYYDKDFNNEADTPDNFQSRRPNTSFCFLDIRSPGLGDTAMYLCATSWGQISNQPQHFGDGTRLSIL.

This clone has just one count. This sequence joins TRBV13 and TRBJ2-3; TRBD2 might be the D (5 bases). V was shortened by 5 bases and J by 5 bases, with 14 bases between the two germline ends. Germline-derived CDR1 and CDR2 are PRHDT and FYEKMQ (reference sequence). This CDR3 is built from 14 residues. The DNA for the CDR3 is TGTGCCAGCAGCCCAGAAAACGGGGAAGATACGCAGTATTTT. Translated: CASSPENGEDTQYF.

This clone was seen a few times. V usage is TRBV3-1 (or the pseudogene TRBV3-2) and J usage is TRBJ1-1; 8 bases map to TRBD1. The germline CDR1 and CDR2 sequences are LGHDT and YNNKEL (reference sequence). Trimming cost V 3 bases and J 8 bases; bases outside gene matches: 8. The CDR3 extends over 14 amino acids. The CDR3 DNA is TGTGCCAGCAGCCATATACCTGACAGGGGAGAAGCTTTCTTT. It encodes CASSHIPDRGEAFF.

The genes are TRBV6-2 or TRBV6-3 and TRBJ2-7; D perhaps matches TRBD2 (6 bases). V lost 5 bases, J lost 3 bases, and 23 bases lay in between. The CDR3 extends over 17 amino acids. Germline V lookup: CDR1 MNHEY, CDR2 SVGEGT. CDR3 sequence: CASSGLENAGTRYEQYV. The CDR3 nucleotides are TGTGCCAGCAGTGGTCTGGAGAACGCCGGGACTCGCTACGAGCAGTACGTC.

The V gene is TRBV7-8, the J gene TRBJ2-1; 7 bases are shared with TRBD2. CDR3 length equals 16 residues. Trimming removed 8 bases from V and 9 bases from J; junction bases left unmatched: 19. Germline values: CDR1 SGHVS, CDR2 FQNEAQ. The CDR3 sequence is CASPSPEGAGRVEQFF. CDR3 bases: TGTGCCAGCCCCTCACCAGAGGGAGCTGGGAGGGTTGAGCAGTTCTTC.

CDR3: CASSMGPRTEAFF. CDR3 DNA: TGTGCCAGCAGTATGGGGCCGAGAACTGAAGCTTTCTTT. The chain joins TRBV5-4 to TRBJ1-1; tentatively, D is TRBD1 (5 bases). The CDR3 totals 13 residues. CDR1 and CDR2 from the germline V gene are SGHNT and YYREEE (reference sequence). V was shortened by 5 bases and J by 5 bases, with 13 bases between the two germline ends.

The chain uses TRBV12-5 and TRBJ2-7, with D possibly TRBD1 on 6 matching bases. Trimming took off 6 bases at V and 3 bases at J, with 12 bases between the two ends. In germline, CDR1 is LGHNT, CDR2 FRNRAP. This CDR3 comprises 13 residues. CDR3 sequence: CASGPTGYYEQYF. The CDR3 coding sequence is TGTGCTAGTGGGCCTACAGGGTACTACGAGCAGTACTTC. Full variable domain (rest looked up from reference TRBV12-5 and TRBJ2-7): DARVTQTPRHKVTEMGQEVTMRCQPILGHNTVFWYRQTMMQGLELLAYFRNRAPLDDSGMPKDRFSAEMPDATLATLKIQPSEPRDSAVYFCASGPTGYYEQYFGPGTRLTVT.